The 9 T cell receptor beta chains below come from one sample, sequenced in a study of CD8+CD57+ T cells in acquired aplastic anemia. Using genomic DNA as the template, TCR beta VDJ and CDR3 profiling was carried out. TCRdb processed the reads anew with MiXCR; each CDR3 protein has one entry. The data hold hundreds of thousands of distinct CDR3 sequences, with 60% to 80% observed a single time. Sequenced input: sorted CD4+, CD8+, or CD8+CD57+ T cells (not recorded which) from PBMCs. These TCRs come from a human donor in good health, serving as a control.

The rearrangement joins TRBV7-8 to TRBJ2-1; TRBD2 matches at 9 bases. The V and J ends lost 4 bases and 0 bases, in that order; junction bases with no gene match: 16. In germline, CDR1 is SGHVS, CDR2 FQNEAQ. The CDR3 sequence is 20 residues long. The DNA of the CDR3 is TGTGCCAGCAGCTCGCGACCAGCGGGGGGAATGTTAAGCTCCTACAATGAGCAGTTCTTC. Translated: CASSSRPAGGMLSSYNEQFF.

Comments on this clonotype: Mismatch with germline at one junction end may stem from a read error. The chain combines TRBV5-1 with TRBJ2-5; no reliable D call. The CDR3 loop spans 14 amino acids. Looked up from germline, CDR1 is SGHRS and CDR2 is YFSETQ. Here the CDR3 reads CATSLPQMNETQYF. For the CDR3, the DNA is TGTGCCACCAGCCTACCCCAGATGAATGAGACCCAGTACTTC.

The chain links TRBV7-9 to TRBJ1-5; a weak D match, TRBD1 (6 bases). The CDR3 runs to 15 residues. The germline CDR1 and CDR2 sequences are SEHNR and FQNEAQ (reference sequence). With 6 bases removed from V and 0 bases from J, the gap between germline ends came to 12 bases. CDR3 sequence (DNA): TGTGCCAGCAGAGGACAGACAACTAGCAATCAGCCCCAGCATTTT. This translates into CASRGQTTSNQPQHF.

With regard to this clonotype: A junction boundary mismatches the germline segment, possibly from a read error. V gene TRBV7-2 combines with J gene TRBJ1-2, with D tentatively TRBD1 (5 bases). CDR1 and CDR2 from the germline V gene are SGHTA and FQGNSA. The CDR3 consists of 14 residues. DNA of the CDR3: TGTGCCAGCAGCCCTGGGCATCCCGGGGCCAACTTCCTGTTC. Its protein is CASSPGHPGANFLF.

Points on this clonotype: This sequence may be a read error, since a much larger clone differs from it by one base. The chain combines TRBV3-1 with TRBJ1-6; D call uncertain. The germline CDR1 and CDR2 sequences are LGHDT and YNNKEL (reference sequence). CDR3 length: 14 amino acids. In DNA form, the CDR3 reads TGTACCAGCAGCTCGGACTTGATTTATTCACCCCTCCACTTT. Amino acids: CTSSSDLIYSPLHF.

The genes are TRBV2 and TRBJ1-2; a weak D match, TRBD1 (6 bases). This CDR3 is built from 14 residues. The germline CDR1 and CDR2 sequences are SNHLY and FYNNEI. Trimming took off 2 bases at V and 5 bases at J, with 12 bases between the two ends. The CDR3 sequence: CASSERGTNYGYTF. The CDR3 DNA sequence: TGTGCCAGCAGTGAACGAGGGACAAATTATGGCTACACCTTC. Complete variable domain (other parts from reference TRBV2 and TRBJ1-2): EPEVTQTPSHQVTQMGQEVILRCVPISNHLYFYWYRQILGQKVEFLVSFYNNEISEKSEIFDDQFSVERPDGSNFTLKIRSTKLEDSAMYFCASSERGTNYGYTFGSGTRLTVV.

This chain links TRBV2 with TRBJ1-2, with a weak D call TRBD1 (6 bases). Trimming stripped 2 bases from V and 8 bases from J, with 18 bases between. Germline V gene lookup returns CDR1 SNHLY and CDR2 FYNNEI. CDR3 size: 15 residues. The DNA of the CDR3 is TGTGCCAGCAGTGAATCGGAGGGGGTTCGTTACGGCTACACCTTC. Encoded protein: CASSESEGVRYGYTF.

This clonotype was observed many times. The chain is built from TRBV20-1 and TRBJ1-1; D not resolved. V shed 5 bases and J shed 4 bases, with 8 bases lying between them. This CDR3 is 11 amino acids long. From germline, CDR1 is DFQATT and CDR2 SNEGSKA (reference sequence). The CDR3 is CSAHRSTEAFF. For the CDR3, the DNA is TGCAGTGCTCACCGTAGCACTGAAGCTTTCTTT.

The V call is TRBV6-1, the J call TRBJ2-7, with no clear D. V was shortened by 2 bases and J by 5 bases, with 13 bases between the two germline ends. The V gene's germline CDR1 is MNHNS and CDR2 SASEGT. The CDR3 sequence is 14 residues long. CDR3 in DNA: TGTGCCAGCAGTGAACAAACGGGCGGTAACGAGCAGTACTTC. Its protein is CASSEQTGGNEQYF.